These T cell receptor beta chains were read from a single sample in a study of shared clonotypes between healthy human individuals. Using immunoSEQ multiplex PCR, the repertoire was profiled, and TCRdb retains in-frame clones only, with some absent. This repertoire shows about 1.1 million clones, 75% to 85% found once; its top ten account for under 0.6%. Sequencing was performed on memory CD4+ T cells from PBMCs. These TCRs come from a young man in good health. Some clones in this sample may be carry-over from other donors' samples. CDR3s include the opening cysteine and the closing phenylalanine or tryptophan. The D gene is left open where the match is weak. Clone size is given for some rows only: seen once, a few or many times, or a class if the clone is expanded.

TRBD1	few	TRBV28	TRBJ2-5	TGTGCCAGCAGTAACTACCTCCTCCGGGACAGGGGTCCGGAGACCCAGTACTTC	CASSNYLLRDRGPETQYF
TRBD1	NA	TRBV5-6	TRBJ1-1	TGTGCCAGCAGCTCTTTTCGACAGGGAATGAACACTGAAGCTTTCTTT	CASSSFRQGMNTEAFF
NA	few	TRBV28	TRBJ1-1	TGTGCCGTCCTCGGGCCTATGAACACTGAAGCTTTCTTT	CAVLGPMNTEAFF
TRBD2	NA	TRBV6-5	TRBJ2-7	TGTGCCAGCACTCGGGAGGGCGAGCAGTACTTC	CASTREGEQYF
NA	NA	TRBV5-4	TRBJ2-3	TGTGCCAGCAGCTTTTTCGCCACAGATACGCAGTATTTT	CASSFFATDTQYF
TRBD1	NA	TRBV28	TRBJ2-7	TGTGCCAGCAGTTTAGGAGGGACAGGAGGATACGAGCAGTACTTC	CASSLGGTGGYEQYF
NA	NA	TRBV11-3	TRBJ2-3	TGTGCCAGCAGCTTAAGTGGCGGAGACACAGATACGCAGTATTTT	CASSLSGGDTDTQYF
NA	once	TRBV6-1	TRBJ1-1	TGTGCCAGCAGTGAAGCTCCAGGGGCGGGCACTGAAGCTTTCTTT	CASSEAPGAGTEAFF
NA	NA	TRBV25-1	TRBJ2-1	TGTGCCAGCAGTGCTCCGGGAACTAGAGGGAATGAGCAGTTCTTC	CASSAPGTRGNEQFF
NA	NA	TRBV11-2	TRBJ1-3	TGTGCCAGCAGAACCCGGACCCGTGGAAACACCATATATTTT	CASRTRTRGNTIYF
TRBD2	NA	TRBV10-3	TRBJ2-5	TGTGCCATCAGCCCTAGCGGGAGAATGGGAGAGACCCAGTACTTC	CAISPSGRMGETQYF
TRBD1	NA	TRBV27	TRBJ2-6	TGTGCCACGAGACCACGGCAGGGGGTATCTGGGGCCAACGTCCTGACTTTC	CATRPRQGVSGANVLTF
NA	NA	TRBV6-5	TRBJ1-2	TGTGCCAGCAGTTACTCGAAAGGGACGGCGTATGGCTACACCTTC	CASSYSKGTAYGYTF
TRBD1	NA	TRBV5-1	TRBJ1-2	TGCGCCAGCAGCGCGTTGACAGGGCTCGGTGGCTACACCTTC	CASSALTGLGGYTF
NA	few	TRBV18	TRBJ2-1	TGTGCCAGCTCACCAACAGTCTCCTACAATGAGCAGTTCTTC	CASSPTVSYNEQFF
TRBD1	few	TRBV30	TRBJ1-1	TGTGCCTGGACGGGACAGCCGAACACTGAAGCTTTCTTT	CAWTGQPNTEAFF
NA	NA	TRBV7-2	TRBJ1-1	TGTGCCAGCAGCTTAGCACCGGAGTGGAACACTGAAGCTTTCTTT	CASSLAPEWNTEAFF
NA	NA	TRBV18	TRBJ1-4	TGTGCCAGCTCACCACCGGGCAGGGTTATTGAAAAACTGTTTTTT	CASSPPGRVIEKLFF
NA	NA	TRBV7-2	TRBJ2-1	TGTGCCTGCAGCTTAGCGCGGGACTACAATGAGCAGTTCTTC	CACSLARDYNEQFF
NA	NA	TRBV5-4	TRBJ2-1	TGTGCCAGCAGCTTGGAACTAGCCATATCGAATGAGCAGTTCTTC	CASSLELAISNEQFF
NA	NA	TRBV10-3	TRBJ1-3	TGTGCCATCAGTGAGTCCGTGGTTGTGGCTGGAAACACCATATATTTT	CAISESVVVAGNTIYF
TRBD1	NA	TRBV30	TRBJ2-2	TGTGCCTGGAGTACGGACAGGTTGAAGCTGTTTTTT	CAWSTDRLKLFF
TRBD2	NA	TRBV28	TRBJ2-7	TGTGCCAGCGGACTAGCGGGAGGCCGCTCCTACGAGCAGTACTTC	CASGLAGGRSYEQYF
TRBD2	NA	TRBV6-5	TRBJ2-7	TGTGCCAGCAGCCCCGGACTAGCGGGAGGATTCGAGCAGTACTTC	CASSPGLAGGFEQYF
NA	NA	TRBV6-1	TRBJ1-1	TGTGCCAGCAGCCTAGACAGTTACACTGAAGCTTTCTTT	CASSLDSYTEAFF
TRBD1	once	TRBV29-1	TRBJ2-7	TGCAGCGTGGGACAGGGGGCAAGGGGCGAGCAGTACTTC	CSVGQGARGEQYF
TRBD2	NA	TRBV5-6	TRBJ2-7	TGTGCCAGCAGCGGGACTAGCGGGATCTACGAGCAGTACTTC	CASSGTSGIYEQYF
TRBD1	NA	TRBV5-1	TRBJ1-4	TGCGCCAGCAGCTTGGGGCAGGGGGCAAAAGGTGAAAAACTGTTTTTT	CASSLGQGAKGEKLFF